This TCR beta chain was profiled in a study of identical twins. TCRdb reanalysed the 5' RACE reads using MiXCR and keeps one entry per CDR3 protein. The top ten hold roughly 15% of the sample, which has around 250,000 distinct CDR3 sequences, 6.5% seen once. Healthy Caucasians, and only they, were the donors. This clonotype was counted at least ten times. Germline V lookup: CDR1 SGHVS, CDR2 FNYEAQ. V lost 4 bases to trimming and J lost 3 bases, with 7 bases between them. The CDR3 totals 12 residues. These data were also reused for a study on T cells expressing NK-cell markers.

This sequence was found in a woman under 30 in good health. Sequencing input: CD8+ T cells sorted from blood. This sequence joins TRBV7-6 and TRBJ2-7, with a tentative D call TRBD2 (5 bases). CDR3 DNA: TGTGCCAGCAGCTCTGACTACTACGAGCAGTACTTC. Its translation is CASSSDYYEQYF.